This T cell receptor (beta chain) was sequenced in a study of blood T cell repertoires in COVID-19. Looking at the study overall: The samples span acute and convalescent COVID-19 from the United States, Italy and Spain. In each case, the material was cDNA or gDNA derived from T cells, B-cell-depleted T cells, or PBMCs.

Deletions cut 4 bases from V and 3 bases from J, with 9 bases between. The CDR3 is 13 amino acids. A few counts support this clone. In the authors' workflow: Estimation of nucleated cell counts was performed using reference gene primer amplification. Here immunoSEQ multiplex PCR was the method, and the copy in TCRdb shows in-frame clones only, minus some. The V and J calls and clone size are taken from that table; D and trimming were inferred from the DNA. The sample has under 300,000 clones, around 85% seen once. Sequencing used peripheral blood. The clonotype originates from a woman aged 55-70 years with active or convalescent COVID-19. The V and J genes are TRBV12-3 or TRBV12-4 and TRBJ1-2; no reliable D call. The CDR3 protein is CASSSGIYYGYTF. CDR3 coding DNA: TGTGCCAGCAGTTCCGGGATCTACTATGGCTACACCTTC.